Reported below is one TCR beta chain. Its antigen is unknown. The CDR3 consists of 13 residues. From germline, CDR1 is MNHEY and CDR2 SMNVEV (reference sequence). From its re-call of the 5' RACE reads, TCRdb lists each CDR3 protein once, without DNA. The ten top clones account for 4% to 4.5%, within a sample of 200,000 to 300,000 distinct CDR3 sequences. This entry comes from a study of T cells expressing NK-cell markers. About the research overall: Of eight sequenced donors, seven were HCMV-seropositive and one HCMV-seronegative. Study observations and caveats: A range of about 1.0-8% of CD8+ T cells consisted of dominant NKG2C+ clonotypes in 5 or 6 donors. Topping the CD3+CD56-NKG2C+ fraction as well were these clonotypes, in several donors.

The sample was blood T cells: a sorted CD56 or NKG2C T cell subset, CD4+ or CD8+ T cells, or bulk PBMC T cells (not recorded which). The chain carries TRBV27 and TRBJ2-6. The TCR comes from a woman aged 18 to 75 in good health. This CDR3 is CASSFFGANVLTF. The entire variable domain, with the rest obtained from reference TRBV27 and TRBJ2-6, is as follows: EAQVTQNPRYLITVTGKKLTVTCSQNMNHEYMSWYRQDPGLGLRQIYYSMNVEVTDKGDVPEGYKVSRKEKRNFPLILESPSPNQTSLYFCASSFFGANVLTFGAGSRLTVL.